These T cell receptor beta chains were read from a single sample in a study of cytomegalovirus exposure and HLA in healthy donors. This table comes from immunoSEQ multiplex PCR, and its TCRdb copy is limited to in-frame clones, with some not included. The sample includes more than 100,000 clones. Sequencing was carried out using PBMCs. The receptors derive from a man younger than 35 in good health and CMV-seronegative. Each CDR3 is given with its conserved first and last residue. The D gene is left open where the match is weak.

NA TRBJ1-2 TRBV30 CAAPGFGYGYTF TGTGCCGCACCAGGGTTCGGCTATGGCTACACCTTC
TRBD1 TRBJ2-5 TRBV28 CASSFAGGEETQYF TGTGCCAGCAGTTTTGCAGGGGGTGAAGAGACCCAGTACTTC
TRBD1 TRBJ2-2 TRBV7-9 CASSLAQGSTGELFF TGTGCCAGCAGCTTAGCACAGGGGAGCACCGGGGAGCTGTTTTTT
NA TRBJ1-2 TRBV27 CASSSDYRVGYTF TGTGCCAGCAGCTCGGATTACAGGGTTGGCTACACCTTC
NA TRBJ1-4 TRBV7-2 CASSRMAVTNEKLFF TGTGCCAGCAGCCGCATGGCTGTAACTAATGAAAAACTGTTTTTT
TRBD1 TRBJ1-2 TRBV9 CASSQGDRNGYTF TGTGCCAGCAGCCAAGGGGACAGGAATGGCTACACCTTC
TRBD1 TRBJ2-1 TRBV7-2 CASSLGQGFPNEQFF TGTGCCAGCAGCTTGGGACAGGGGTTTCCGAATGAGCAGTTCTTC
NA TRBJ2-5 TRBV5-4 CASSLVGLSHETQYF TGTGCCAGCAGCTTGGTGGGCCTAAGTCATGAGACCCAGTACTTC
NA TRBJ1-1 TRBV11-2 CASSLVSGFYSEAFF TGTGCCAGCAGCTTGGTATCAGGATTTTATTCTGAAGCTTTCTTT
TRBD2 TRBJ2-7 TRBV7-9 CASRGGTSGGYEQYF TGTGCCAGCAGGGGAGGGACTAGTGGAGGATACGAGCAGTACTTC
TRBD2 TRBJ2-5 TRBV7-2 CASSRAGRGEQYF TGTGCCAGCAGCCGAGCGGGACGAGGTGAGCAGTACTTC
TRBD2 TRBJ2-7 TRBV19 CASSKTSGTTYEQYF TGTGCCAGTAGTAAAACTAGCGGGACAACCTACGAGCAGTACTTC
NA TRBJ1-2 TRBV28 CASSLVTANYGYTF TGTGCCAGCAGTCTCGTGACAGCTAATTATGGCTACACCTTC
NA TRBJ2-1 TRBV5-6 CASSFPLSDRPTDNEQFF TGTGCCAGCAGCTTTCCCCTCAGTGACAGGCCTACCGACAATGAGCAGTTCTTC
NA TRBJ2-2 TRBV28 CAGGNTGELFF TGTGCCGGAGGGAACACCGGGGAGCTGTTTTTT
NA TRBJ1-5 TRBV9 CASGLRCGQPQHF TGTGCCAGCGGACTACGATGCGGCCAGCCCCAGCATTTT
TRBD2 TRBJ2-3 TRBV5-1 CASSLLGLAEDTQYF TGCGCCAGCAGCTTGTTGGGACTAGCGGAAGATACGCAGTATTTT